In this sample, the clone carrying this T cell receptor (beta chain) turned up many times. The data derive from a study of technical replicates of blood from a few donors. Sequenced by immunoSEQ multiplex PCR; TCRdb stores in-frame clones only, minus some. Of roughly 60,000 clones in the sample, about 88% were seen once. The source material was PBMCs. The clonotype was recovered from a human donor in good health. Some clones in this sample may be carry-over from other donors' samples.

The CDR3 region is CASSLNPRNTEAFF. The CDR3 DNA reads as TGTGCCAGCAGCTTAAACCCCAGGAACACTGAAGCTTTCTTT. The chain recombines TRBV7-8 with TRBJ1-1; D remains ambiguous. Germline values: CDR1 SGHVS, CDR2 FQNEAQ. V shed 2 bases and J shed 1 base, with 8 bases lying between them. CDR3 length equals 14 residues.